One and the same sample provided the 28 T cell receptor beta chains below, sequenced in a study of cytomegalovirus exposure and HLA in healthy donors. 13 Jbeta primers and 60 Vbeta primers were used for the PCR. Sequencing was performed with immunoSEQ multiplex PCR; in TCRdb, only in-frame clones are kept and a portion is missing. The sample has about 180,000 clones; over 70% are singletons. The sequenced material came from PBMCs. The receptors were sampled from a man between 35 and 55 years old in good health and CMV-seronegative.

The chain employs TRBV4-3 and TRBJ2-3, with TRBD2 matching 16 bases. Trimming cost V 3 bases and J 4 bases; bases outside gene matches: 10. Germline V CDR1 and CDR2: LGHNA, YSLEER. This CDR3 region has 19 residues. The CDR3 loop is CASSQGGTSGGAGADTQYF. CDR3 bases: TGCGCCAGCAGCCAGGGTGGGACTAGCGGGGGGGCCGGGGCAGATACGCAGTATTTT.

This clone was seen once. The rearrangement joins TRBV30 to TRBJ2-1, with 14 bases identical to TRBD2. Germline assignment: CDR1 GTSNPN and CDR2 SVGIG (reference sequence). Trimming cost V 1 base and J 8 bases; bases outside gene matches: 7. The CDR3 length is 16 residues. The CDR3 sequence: CAWSESGTSGSHEQFF. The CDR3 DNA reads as TGTGCCTGGAGTGAGTCCGGGACTAGCGGGAGCCATGAGCAGTTCTTC.

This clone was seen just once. The CDR3 DNA reads TGTGCCAGCAGCTTTTGGGGCGACACTGAAAAACTGTTTTTT. Its translation: CASSFWGDTEKLFF. V gene TRBV7-9 combines with J gene TRBJ1-4; a weak D match, TRBD1 (5 bases). V dropped 3 bases and J dropped 7 bases, with 12 bases sitting between them. Germline V lookup: CDR1 SEHNR, CDR2 FQNEAQ (reference sequence). There are 14 residues in the CDR3.

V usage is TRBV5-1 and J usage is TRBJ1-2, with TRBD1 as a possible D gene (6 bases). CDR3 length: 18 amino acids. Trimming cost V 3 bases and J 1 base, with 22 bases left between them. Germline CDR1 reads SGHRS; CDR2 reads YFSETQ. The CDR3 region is CASSSRPRTRGDNYGYTF. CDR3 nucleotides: TGCGCCAGCAGCTCCAGACCCCGGACCAGGGGTGATAACTATGGCTACACCTTC.

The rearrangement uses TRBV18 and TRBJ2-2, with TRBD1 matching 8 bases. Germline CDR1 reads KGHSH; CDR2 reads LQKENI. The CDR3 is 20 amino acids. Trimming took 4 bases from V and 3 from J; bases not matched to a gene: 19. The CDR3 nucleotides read TGTGCCAGCTCACAAACCCTCGGTGAGACAGGGGCCCGTTACACCGGGGAGCTGTTTTTT. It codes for CASSQTLGETGARYTGELFF.

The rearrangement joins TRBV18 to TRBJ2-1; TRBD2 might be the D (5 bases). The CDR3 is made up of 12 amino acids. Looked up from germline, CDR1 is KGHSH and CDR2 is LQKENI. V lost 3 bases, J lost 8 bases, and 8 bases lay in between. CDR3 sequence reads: CASSPTMDEQFF. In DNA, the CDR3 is TGTGCCAGCTCACCGACTATGGATGAGCAGTTCTTC.

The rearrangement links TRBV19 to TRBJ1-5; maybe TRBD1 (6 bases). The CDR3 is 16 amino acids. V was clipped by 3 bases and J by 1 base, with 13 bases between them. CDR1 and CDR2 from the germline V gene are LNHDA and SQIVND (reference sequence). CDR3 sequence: CASSITRGVSNQPQHF. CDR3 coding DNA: TGTGCCAGTAGTATCACCAGGGGAGTCAGCAATCAGCCCCAGCATTTT.

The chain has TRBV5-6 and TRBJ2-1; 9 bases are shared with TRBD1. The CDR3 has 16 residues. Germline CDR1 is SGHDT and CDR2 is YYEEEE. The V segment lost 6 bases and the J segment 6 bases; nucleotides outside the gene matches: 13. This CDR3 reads CASTNALTGGFNEQFF. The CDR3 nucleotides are TGTGCCAGCACAAACGCCCTGACAGGGGGGTTCAATGAGCAGTTCTTC.

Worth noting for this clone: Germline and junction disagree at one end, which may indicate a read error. CDR3 loop: CSSSLALGTGGDSNQPQHF. The CDR3 coding sequence is TGTTCCAGCAGCTTAGCGCTCGGGACAGGGGGTGATAGCAATCAGCCCCAGCATTTT. This chain links TRBV7-9 with TRBJ1-5; 11 positions agree with TRBD1. Looked up from germline, CDR1 is SEHNR and CDR2 is FQNEAQ (reference sequence). The CDR3 has 19 amino acids.

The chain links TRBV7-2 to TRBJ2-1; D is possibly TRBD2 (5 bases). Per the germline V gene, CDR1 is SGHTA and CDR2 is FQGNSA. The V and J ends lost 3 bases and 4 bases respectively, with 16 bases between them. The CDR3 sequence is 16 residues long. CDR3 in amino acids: CASSFYGSSRYNEQFF. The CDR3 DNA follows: TGTGCCAGCAGCTTCTATGGGTCTAGCCGATACAATGAGCAGTTCTTC.

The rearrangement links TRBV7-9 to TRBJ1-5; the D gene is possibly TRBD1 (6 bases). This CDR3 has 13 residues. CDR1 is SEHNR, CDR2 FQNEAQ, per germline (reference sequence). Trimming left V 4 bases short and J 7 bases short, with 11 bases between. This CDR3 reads CASSWGQQQPQHF. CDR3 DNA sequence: TGTGCCAGCAGCTGGGGACAACAACAGCCCCAGCATTTT.

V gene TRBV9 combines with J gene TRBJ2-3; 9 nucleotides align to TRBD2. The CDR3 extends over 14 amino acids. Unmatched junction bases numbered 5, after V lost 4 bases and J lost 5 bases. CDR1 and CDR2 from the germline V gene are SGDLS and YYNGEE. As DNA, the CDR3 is TGTGCCAGCAGCCCACTAGCGGGCGAAGATACGCAGTATTTT. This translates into CASSPLAGEDTQYF.

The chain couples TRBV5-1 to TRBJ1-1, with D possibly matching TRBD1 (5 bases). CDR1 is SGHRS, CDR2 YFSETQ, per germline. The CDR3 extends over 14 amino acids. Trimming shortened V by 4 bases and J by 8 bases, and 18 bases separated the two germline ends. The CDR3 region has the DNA TGCGCCAGCAGCCGTGACCGCGGGGGGGACGAAGCTTTCTTT. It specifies CASSRDRGGDEAFF. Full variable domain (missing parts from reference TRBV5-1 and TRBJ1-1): KAGVTQTPRYLIKTRGQQVTLSCSPISGHRSVSWYQQTPGQGLQFLFEYFSETQRNKGNFPGRFSGRQFSNSRSEMNVSTLELGDSALYLCASSRDRGGDEAFFGQGTRLTVV.

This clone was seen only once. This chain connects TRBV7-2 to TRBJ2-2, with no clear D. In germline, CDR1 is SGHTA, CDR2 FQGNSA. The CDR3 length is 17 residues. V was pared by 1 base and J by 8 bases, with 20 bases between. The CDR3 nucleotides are TGTGCCAGCAGCTTAGGGGTGGAGTCCTCCCGAGGAGGGGAGCTGTTTTTT. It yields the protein CASSLGVESSRGGELFF.

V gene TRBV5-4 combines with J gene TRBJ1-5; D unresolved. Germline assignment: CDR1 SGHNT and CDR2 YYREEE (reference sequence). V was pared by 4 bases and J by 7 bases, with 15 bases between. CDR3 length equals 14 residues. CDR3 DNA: TGTGCCAGCAGCCGCGGCCCCCTAGCACAGCCCCAGCATTTT. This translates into CASSRGPLAQPQHF.

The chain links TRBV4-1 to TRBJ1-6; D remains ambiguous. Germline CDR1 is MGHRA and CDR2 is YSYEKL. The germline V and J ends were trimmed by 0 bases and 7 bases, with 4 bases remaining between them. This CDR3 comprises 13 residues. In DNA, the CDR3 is TGCGCCAGCAGCCAAGACCCGAATTCACCCCTCCACTTT. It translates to CASSQDPNSPLHF.

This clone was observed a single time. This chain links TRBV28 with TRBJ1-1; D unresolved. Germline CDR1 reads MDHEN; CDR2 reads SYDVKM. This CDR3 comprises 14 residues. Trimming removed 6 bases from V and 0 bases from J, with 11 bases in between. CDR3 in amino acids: CASSQQTMNTEAFF. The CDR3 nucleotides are TGTGCCAGCAGCCAACAGACTATGAACACTGAAGCTTTCTTT.

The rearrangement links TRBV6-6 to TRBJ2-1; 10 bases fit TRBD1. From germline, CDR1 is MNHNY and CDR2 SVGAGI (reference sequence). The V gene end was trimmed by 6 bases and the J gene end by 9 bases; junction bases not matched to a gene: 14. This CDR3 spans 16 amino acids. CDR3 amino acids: CASRLTGTGDQGEQFF. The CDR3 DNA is TGTGCCAGCAGGTTAACCGGGACAGGGGACCAGGGTGAGCAGTTCTTC.

The CDR3 is CASSASGSRYNEQFF. CDR3 DNA sequence: TGTGCCAGCAGCGCGAGCGGGAGTAGATACAATGAGCAGTTCTTC. The rearrangement uses TRBV9 and TRBJ2-1; TRBD2 agrees at 8 bases. Germline V gene lookup returns CDR1 SGDLS and CDR2 YYNGEE. The CDR3 contains 15 residues. V was pared by 3 bases and J by 4 bases, with 6 bases of the junction left unmatched.

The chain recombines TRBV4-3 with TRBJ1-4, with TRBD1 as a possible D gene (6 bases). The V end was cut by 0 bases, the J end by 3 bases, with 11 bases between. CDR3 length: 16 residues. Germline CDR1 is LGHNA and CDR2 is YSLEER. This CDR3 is CASSQDPRTANEKLFF. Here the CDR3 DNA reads TGCGCCAGCAGCCAAGATCCCAGGACAGCTAATGAAAAACTGTTTTTT.

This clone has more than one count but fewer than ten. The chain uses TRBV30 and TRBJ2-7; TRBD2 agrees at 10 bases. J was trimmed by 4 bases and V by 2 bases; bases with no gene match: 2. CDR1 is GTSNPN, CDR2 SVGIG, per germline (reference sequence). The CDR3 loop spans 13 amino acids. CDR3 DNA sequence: TGTGCCTGGAGTTTACTAGCGGGGTACGAGCAGTACTTC. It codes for CAWSLLAGYEQYF. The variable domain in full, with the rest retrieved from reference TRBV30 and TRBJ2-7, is SQTIHQWPATLVQPVGSPLSLECTVEGTSNPNLYWYRQAAGRGLQLLFYSVGIGQISSEVPQNLSASRPQDRQFILSSKKLLLSDSGFYLCAWSLLAGYEQYFGPGTRLTVT.

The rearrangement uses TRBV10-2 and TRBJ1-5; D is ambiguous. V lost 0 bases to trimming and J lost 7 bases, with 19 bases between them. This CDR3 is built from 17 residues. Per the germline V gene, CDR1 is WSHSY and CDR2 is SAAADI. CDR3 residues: CASSESLAAVSRQPQHF. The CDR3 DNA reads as TGCGCCAGCAGTGAGTCGTTGGCGGCCGTTTCTCGGCAGCCCCAGCATTTT.

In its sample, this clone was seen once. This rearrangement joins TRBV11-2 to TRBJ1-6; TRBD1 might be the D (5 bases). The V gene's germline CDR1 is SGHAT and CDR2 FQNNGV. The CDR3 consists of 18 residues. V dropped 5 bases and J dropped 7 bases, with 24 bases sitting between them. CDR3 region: CASSQDWLGGLRNSPLHF. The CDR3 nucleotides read TGTGCCAGCAGCCAGGACTGGCTGGGGGGTCTTAGGAATTCACCCCTCCACTTT.

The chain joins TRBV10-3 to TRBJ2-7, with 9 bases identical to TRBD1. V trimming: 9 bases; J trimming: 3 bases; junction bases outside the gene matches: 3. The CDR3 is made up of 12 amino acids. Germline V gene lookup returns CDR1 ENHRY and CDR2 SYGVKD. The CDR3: CAIRTGDYEQYF. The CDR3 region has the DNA TGTGCCATAAGGACAGGGGACTACGAGCAGTACTTC.

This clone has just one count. The CDR3 region is CASSLEWRGGTEAFF. Written as DNA, the CDR3 is TGTGCCAGCAGCCTTGAATGGAGGGGGGGAACTGAAGCTTTCTTT. The chain carries TRBV5-4 and TRBJ1-1, with D possibly TRBD1 on 6 matching bases. Deletions cut 4 bases from V and 5 bases from J, with 18 bases between. This CDR3 is 15 amino acids long. CDR1 and CDR2 from the germline V gene are SGHNT and YYREEE (reference sequence).

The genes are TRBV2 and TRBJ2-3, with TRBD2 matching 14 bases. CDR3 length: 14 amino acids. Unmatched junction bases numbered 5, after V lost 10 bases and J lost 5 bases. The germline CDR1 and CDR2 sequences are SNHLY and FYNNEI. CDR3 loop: CAIRTSGGIDTQYF. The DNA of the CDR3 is TGTGCCATCAGGACTAGCGGGGGGATAGATACGCAGTATTTT.

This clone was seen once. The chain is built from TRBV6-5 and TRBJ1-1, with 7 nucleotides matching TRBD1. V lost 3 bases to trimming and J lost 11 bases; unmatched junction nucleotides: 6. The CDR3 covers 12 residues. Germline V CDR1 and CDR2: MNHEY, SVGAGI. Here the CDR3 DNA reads TGTGCCAGCAGTTATATGGGACAGAACGCTTTCTTT. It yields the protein CASSYMGQNAFF.

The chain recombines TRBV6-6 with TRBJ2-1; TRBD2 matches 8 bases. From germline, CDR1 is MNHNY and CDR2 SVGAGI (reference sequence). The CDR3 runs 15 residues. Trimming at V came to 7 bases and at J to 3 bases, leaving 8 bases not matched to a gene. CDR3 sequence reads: CASTLDGRGYNEQFF. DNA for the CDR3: TGTGCCAGCACCCTCGACGGGAGGGGCTACAATGAGCAGTTCTTC.